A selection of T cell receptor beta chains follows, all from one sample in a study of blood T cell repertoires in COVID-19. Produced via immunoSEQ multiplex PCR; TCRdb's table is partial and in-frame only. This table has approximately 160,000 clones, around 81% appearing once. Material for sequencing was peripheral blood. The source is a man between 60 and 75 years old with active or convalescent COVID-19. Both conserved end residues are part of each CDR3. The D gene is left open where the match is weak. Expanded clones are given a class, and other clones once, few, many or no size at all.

DNA: TGCGCCAGCAGTCTGGGCCTCGCAACTGGCTATGGCTACACCTTC; CDR3: CASSLGLATGYGYTF; V: TRBV10-2; J: TRBJ1-2; D: -; size: once
DNA: TGTGCCAGCAGCCAAGAGGACAGCGTCTCTGGAAACACCATATATTTT; CDR3: CASSQEDSVSGNTIYF; V: TRBV3-1/TRBV3-2; J: TRBJ1-3; D: -; size: -
DNA: TGCGCCAGCAGCTTGATAGCTAGCGGGGGGGCCACGGATGAGCAGTTCTTC; CDR3: CASSLIASGGATDEQFF; V: TRBV5-1; J: TRBJ2-1; D: TRBD2; size: -
DNA: TGCGCCAGCAGCCCGGGACTAGCGGGAGGCACAGATACGCAGTATTTT; CDR3: CASSPGLAGGTDTQYF; V: TRBV5-1; J: TRBJ2-3; D: TRBD2; size: -
DNA: TGCGCCAGCAGCTTGGACGGGAGGGCCACCTACGAGCAGTACTTC; CDR3: CASSLDGRATYEQYF; V: TRBV5-1; J: TRBJ2-7; D: TRBD2; size: few
DNA: TGTGCCAGCAGCCAAACCTTATCACGTAGGAACACTGAAGCTTTCTTT; CDR3: CASSQTLSRRNTEAFF; V: TRBV3-1/TRBV3-2; J: TRBJ1-1; D: -; size: -
DNA: TGTGCCAGCAGTGGCCAGGCCGGTTCTGGGGCCAACGTCCTGACTTTC; CDR3: CASSGQAGSGANVLTF; V: TRBV6-1; J: TRBJ2-6; D: -; size: -
DNA: TGCGCCAGCAGTGAGTCATCCCCGGGCTATGGCTACACCTTC; CDR3: CASSESSPGYGYTF; V: TRBV10-2; J: TRBJ1-2; D: -; size: -
DNA: TGTGCCAGCAGGCCCCCCGGACAATGGCAGACCGAGCAGTACTTC; CDR3: CASRPPGQWQTEQYF; V: TRBV25-1; J: TRBJ2-7; D: -; size: -
DNA: TGTGCCAGTGCCACCGGGACAGGGGGAAACACCATATATTTT; CDR3: CASATGTGGNTIYF; V: TRBV19; J: TRBJ1-3; D: TRBD1; size: once
DNA: TGTGCCACCAGTGAACCCGGGACCCAGGGGACAGATACGCAGTATTTT; CDR3: CATSEPGTQGTDTQYF; V: TRBV24-1; J: TRBJ2-3; D: -; size: -
DNA: TGTGCCAGCAGCGAAACGACAGGGGGCCAAGAGACCCAGTACTTC; CDR3: CASSETTGGQETQYF; V: TRBV7-9; J: TRBJ2-5; D: TRBD1; size: few
DNA: TGTGCCAGCAGCCGCCCGGGGGGCGATGGCTACACCTTC; CDR3: CASSRPGGDGYTF; V: TRBV3-1/TRBV3-2; J: TRBJ1-2; D: -; size: few
DNA: TGCGCCAGCAAGAGGCTTAGGGGGACCGGGGAGCTGTTTTTT; CDR3: CASKRLRGTGELFF; V: TRBV23-1; J: TRBJ2-2; D: -; size: -
DNA: TGTGCCAGCAGCTTGGCAGGACGGGAGGGGCCTGGGGATGAGCAGTTCTTC; CDR3: CASSLAGREGPGDEQFF; V: TRBV5-8; J: TRBJ2-1; D: TRBD2; size: -
DNA: TGTGCCAGTAAGTCGACAGGGCCCTCGGATGGCTACACCTTC; CDR3: CASKSTGPSDGYTF; V: TRBV19; J: TRBJ1-2; D: TRBD1; size: -
DNA: TGTGCCAGCAGCTTCGGCCAGGGGGAATACGAGCAGTACTTC; CDR3: CASSFGQGEYEQYF; V: TRBV11-1; J: TRBJ2-7; D: TRBD1; size: -
DNA: TGTGCCACCAGCAGAAGACAGGGATCTTTTCAGACCCAGTACTTC; CDR3: CATSRRQGSFQTQYF; V: TRBV15; J: TRBJ2-5; D: TRBD1; size: -
DNA: TGCAGCGTTGGATCCGACGGCGGTCAGCCCCAGCATTTT; CDR3: CSVGSDGGQPQHF; V: TRBV29-1; J: TRBJ1-5; D: -; size: -
DNA: TGTGCCAGCAGTCCTGGGTGGGAGCCCTACAATGAGCAGTTCTTC; CDR3: CASSPGWEPYNEQFF; V: TRBV6-4; J: TRBJ2-1; D: -; size: many
DNA: TGTGCCAGCAGCCGACCCCCAACTAGCGGGAGCGGGACAGATACGCAGTATTTT; CDR3: CASSRPPTSGSGTDTQYF; V: TRBV6-6; J: TRBJ2-3; D: TRBD2; size: -
DNA: TGTGCCAGCTCACAGGGGGCCCTGGACACCGGGGAGCTGTTTTTT; CDR3: CASSQGALDTGELFF; V: TRBV18; J: TRBJ2-2; D: TRBD1; size: once